The source of this T cell receptor (beta chain) is a study of blood T cell repertoires in COVID-19. At the level of the study: COVID-19 samples from acute and convalescent phases originated in the United States, Italy and Spain. From T cells, B-cell-depleted T cells, or PBMCs came the material, which was cDNA or gDNA.

Trimming removed 1 base from V and 5 bases from J; junction bases left unmatched: 5. There are 16 residues in the CDR3. Germline V gene lookup returns CDR1 LGHDT and CDR2 YNNKEL (reference sequence). Source study methods: It was from reference gene primer amplification that nucleated cell counts were estimated. Some clones are missing from TCRdb's copy, which holds only in-frame ones; the method was immunoSEQ multiplex PCR. Clonal size and the V and J genes are those of that table, whereas D and trimming came from the DNA. The data show tens of thousands of clones, around nine tenths seen once. Specimen: peripheral blood. This chain connects TRBV3-1 (or the pseudogene TRBV3-2) to TRBJ1-6; TRBD1 matches 7 bases. This clonotype was sampled from an elderly man with acute or convalescent COVID-19. CDR3 amino acids: CASSQGRRGNNSPLHF. DNA of the CDR3: TGTGCCAGCAGCCAAGGTCGCAGGGGGAATAATTCACCCCTCCACTTT.